Sequencing of this T cell receptor beta chain was carried out in a study of CD8 T cells in ankylosing spondylitis. This clonotype was picked up many times. What it binds is not known. For TCR beta, libraries came from quantitative 5'-RACE with molecular barcodes. TCRdb called the 5' RACE reads again in MiXCR, with one record for every CDR3 protein. The sample consists of 250,000 or so distinct CDR3 sequences, roughly a tenth of them appearing once. Germline V gene lookup returns CDR1 LNHDA and CDR2 SQIVND (reference sequence). CDR3 length: 14 residues. V lost 8 bases and J lost 6; bases outside the gene matches: 7. Notes on the study in general: The clones that were linked to disease were reported to be significantly enriched in matched synovial fluid samples from ankylosing spondylitis patients. Eight highly homologous variants formed a TCR beta motif that appeared characteristic of ankylosing spondylitis blood. Earlier reports found some motif variants in synovial fluid and blood in reactive arthritis.

The genes are TRBV19 and TRBJ2-1; TRBD2 matches at 10 bases. The TCR sequence derives from a male donor with ankylosing spondylitis or in good health (not recorded which). Sequencing was done on a sample of blood, either unsorted or a sorted T cell fraction (not recorded which). In DNA, the CDR3 is TGTGCCAGTCAGCGGGGACTAGCGTTCAATGAGCAGTTCTTC. It specifies CASQRGLAFNEQFF.